This T cell receptor beta chain was observed in a study of CD8 T cells in Susac syndrome. Study context: Patients with Susac syndrome were therapy-naive, on corticosteroids, or on intravenous immunoglobulin alone at the time that blood was drawn. Whole-study findings and limits: Individuals included in the TCR sequencing and HLA analysis were acknowledged by the study to be relatively few in number. The CD4+ T cell repertoires in Susac syndrome did not show any clonal expansion.

Germline CDR1 is DFQATT and CDR2 is SNEGSKA (reference sequence). The CDR3 is made up of 18 amino acids. On this clonotype itself: Its antigen is not identified.

RNA, at roughly 0.5 to 1 ug, was reverse transcribed with random hexamers. Amplification of TCR beta CDR3 by immunoSEQ multiplex PCR spanned 54 Vbeta and 13 Jbeta. In TCRdb, the immunoSEQ multiplex PCR reads were re-called with MiXCR into one record per CDR3 protein. The sample shows over 130,000 distinct CDR3 sequences, over 90% of them seen only once. Sequencing was performed on CD4+ T cells from PBMCs. The chain joins TRBV20-1 to TRBJ2-5, with 8 bases fitting TRBD2. The sequence was obtained from a human donor with Susac syndrome. The CDR3: CRVGDPGLVGMYQETQYF. The CDR3 coding sequence is TGCAGGGTCGGGGATCCGGGACTAGTGGGGATGTACCAAGAGACCCAGTACTTC.